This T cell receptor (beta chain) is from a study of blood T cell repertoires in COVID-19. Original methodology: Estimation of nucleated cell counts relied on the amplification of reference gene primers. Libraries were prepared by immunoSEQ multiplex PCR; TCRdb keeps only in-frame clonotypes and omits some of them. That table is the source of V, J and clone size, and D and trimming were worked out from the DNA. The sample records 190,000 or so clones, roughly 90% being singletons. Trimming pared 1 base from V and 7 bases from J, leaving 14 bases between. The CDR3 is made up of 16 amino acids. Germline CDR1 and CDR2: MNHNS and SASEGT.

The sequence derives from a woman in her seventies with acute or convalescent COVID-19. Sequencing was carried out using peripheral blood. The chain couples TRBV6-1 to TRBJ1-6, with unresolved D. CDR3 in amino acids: CASSEGREVPNSPLHF. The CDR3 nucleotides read TGTGCCAGCAGTGAAGGGCGGGAGGTTCCCAATTCACCCCTCCACTTT.